Presented here are 10 T cell receptor beta chains from one specimen sequenced in a study of blood T cell repertoires in COVID-19. Measured with immunoSEQ multiplex PCR; TCRdb has only the in-frame clones, and not every one. The top ten clones hold under 8% of a sample with some 300,000 clones, roughly 88% of them seen once. What was sequenced was peripheral blood. The receptors come from a woman in her 30s who had recovered from COVID-19.

Remarks on this clone: This sample also contains other DNA sequences that code for the same CDR3. The genes are TRBV9 and TRBJ2-7; TRBD2 matches 9 bases. Germline V gene lookup returns CDR1 SGDLS and CDR2 YYNGEE. The CDR3 is 14 residues long. Trimming at V came to 0 bases and at J to 2 bases, leaving 0 bases not matched to a gene. The CDR3 here is CASSVGGGAYEQYF. DNA for the CDR3: TGTGCCAGCAGCGTAGGCGGGGGGGCCTACGAGCAGTACTTC.

The chain combines TRBV7-9 with TRBJ1-2; 9 bases agree with TRBD1. The ends lost 7 bases at V and 4 bases at J; junction bases unmatched: 4. Germline V gene data show CDR1 as SEHNR and CDR2 as FQNEAQ (reference sequence). The CDR3 totals 13 residues. The CDR3 reads CASTGQGAYGYTF. CDR3 bases: TGTGCCAGCACGGGACAGGGAGCCTATGGCTACACCTTC.

The rearrangement uses TRBV6-2 or TRBV6-3 and TRBJ2-7, with 11 bases aligning to TRBD1. Germline CDR1 reads MNHEY; CDR2 reads SVGEGT. V lost 2 bases, J lost 2 bases, and 5 bases stayed unmatched. The CDR3 is made up of 16 amino acids. DNA of the CDR3: TGTGCCAGCAGTTACGCACCGGGACAGGGGGCCTACGAGCAGTACTTC. This codes for CASSYAPGQGAYEQYF.

This clone showed up just a few times. The rearrangement joins TRBV2 to TRBJ1-5, with TRBD1 identical over 12 bases. Losses at the gene ends were 4 bases for V and 6 bases for J; bases not matched to a gene: 4. This CDR3 region has 15 residues. Germline V gene sequence: CDR1 SNHLY, CDR2 FYNNEI. The DNA for the CDR3 is TGTGCCAGCAGTGGTGGGACAGGGGGCAGTCAGCCCCAGCATTTT. Translating gives CASSGGTGGSQPQHF.

Notes on this clone: Compared with germline, one end of the junction differs, possibly owing to a read error. The genes are TRBV5-8 and TRBJ1-6, with a possible D match to TRBD1 (6 bases). Germline values: CDR1 SGHTS, CDR2 YDEGEE. The CDR3 spans 14 residues. This CDR3 reads CASSWTAYISPLHF. The CDR3 bases are TGTGCCAGCAGCTGGACAGCTTATATTTCACCCCTCCACTTT.

The chain joins TRBV5-1 to TRBJ1-3; D unresolved. CDR3 length: 16 amino acids. V lost 0 bases and J lost 0, with 10 bases in between. CDR1 is SGHRS and CDR2 is YFSETQ in the germline V gene. In DNA, the CDR3 is TGCGCCAGCAGCTTGGTACCGGGGAGCTCTGGAAACACCATATATTTT. Protein sequence: CASSLVPGSSGNTIYF.

The genes are TRBV7-9 and TRBJ1-5; unclear D gene. Germline V gene data show CDR1 as SEHNR and CDR2 as FQNEAQ (reference sequence). The CDR3 sequence is 13 residues long. V dropped 0 bases and J dropped 5 bases, with 5 bases sitting between them. CDR3 region: CASSLAGHQPQHF. The CDR3 DNA sequence: TGTGCCAGCAGCTTAGCGGGCCATCAGCCCCAGCATTTT. Complete variable domain (other parts from reference TRBV7-9 and TRBJ1-5): DTGVSQNPRHKITKRGQNVTFRCDPISEHNRLYWYRQTLGQGPEFLTYFQNEAQLEKSRLLSDRFSAERPKGSFSTLEIQRTEQGDSAMYLCASSLAGHQPQHFGDGTRLSIL.

The rearrangement joins TRBV28 to TRBJ1-1; D ambiguous. This CDR3 contains 12 residues. The germline V gene encodes CDR1 MDHEN and CDR2 SYDVKM. V lost 6 bases and J lost 5, with 10 bases in between. This chain's CDR3 is CASSPGRTEAFF. The CDR3 DNA is TGTGCCAGCAGCCCCGGGAGGACTGAAGCTTTCTTT.

This clone came up once. The chain has TRBV4-1 and TRBJ2-1, with TRBD1 matching over 8 bases. CDR3 length: 18 amino acids. CDR1 and CDR2 from the germline V gene are MGHRA and YSYEKL. V was clipped by 0 bases and J by 5 bases; unmatched bases: 12. The chain's CDR3 is CASSQDWPGGFWNNEQFF. Written as DNA, the CDR3 is TGCGCCAGCAGCCAAGATTGGCCAGGGGGCTTCTGGAACAATGAGCAGTTCTTC.

V usage is TRBV5-1 and J usage is TRBJ2-2; perhaps TRBD1 as D (5 bases). The CDR3 spans 16 residues. Germline V gene sequence: CDR1 SGHRS, CDR2 YFSETQ. The ends were cut back, 3 bases at V and 4 bases at J, with 16 bases in the middle. In DNA, the CDR3 is TGCGCCAGCAGCTCGGACATTCAGCTAGGCACCGGGGAGCTGTTTTTT. It yields the protein CASSSDIQLGTGELFF.